These 25 T cell receptor beta chains came from one sample sequenced in a study of OX40 agonist ivuxolimab in advanced cancers. Clones were sequenced by immunoSEQ multiplex PCR, and TCRdb holds only the in-frame ones, with some missing. The profile shows tens of thousands of clones, roughly 89% of them singletons. The sample was CD4+ or CD8+ T cells sorted from blood, taken in a trial of the OX40 agonist ivuxolimab. The source is an adult with an advanced solid tumor such as melanoma, head and neck, liver or kidney cancer.

The rearrangement joins TRBV19 to TRBJ2-4, with 9 bases matching TRBD1. The germline V gene has CDR1 LNHDA and CDR2 SQIVND (reference sequence). The V and J ends lost 8 bases and 0 bases, in that order; junction bases with no gene match: 11. The CDR3 is 17 residues long. The CDR3 DNA is TGTGCCAGTTCCCTGTCCCGGGACAGGGTAGCCAAAAACATTCAGTACTTC. Its translation is CASSLSRDRVAKNIQYF.

This chain uses TRBV27 with TRBJ1-2; the D gene is possibly TRBD1 (6 bases). This CDR3 is 14 amino acids long. Germline lookup yields CDR1 MNHEY and CDR2 SMNVEV (reference sequence). Trimming pared 3 bases from V and 6 bases from J, leaving 14 bases between. Written as DNA, the CDR3 is TGTGCCAGCAGTTTGAACTGGGGGGCGGATGGCTACACCTTC. Translating gives CASSLNWGADGYTF.

The chain is built from TRBV5-1 and TRBJ2-2; 11 positions agree with TRBD2. The J segment lost 9 bases and the V segment lost 1 base, leaving 14 bases of the junction unmatched. This CDR3 comprises 18 residues. CDR1 is SGHRS, CDR2 YFSETQ, per germline. The CDR3 DNA reads TGCGCCAGCAGCTTGAACCCCACCATAGCGGGGGGGCCCCGGGAGCTGTTTTTT. The encoded protein is CASSLNPTIAGGPRELFF.

The gene calls are TRBV7-2 and TRBJ2-1, with TRBD2 as a possible D gene (6 bases). The CDR3 sequence is 13 residues long. V lost 7 bases to trimming and J lost 6 bases, with 13 bases between them. The germline gives CDR1 SGHTA, CDR2 FQGNSA. CDR3 sequence: CASNIRGGNEQFF. CDR3 sequence (DNA): TGTGCCAGCAATATACGGGGAGGCAATGAGCAGTTCTTC.

V and J are TRBV4-2 and TRBJ1-2; D may be TRBD1 (5 bases). This CDR3 contains 16 residues. Germline CDR1 reads LGHNA; CDR2 reads YNFKEQ. V lost 0 bases and J 8 bases, leaving 19 bases between the germline ends. In nucleotides, the CDR3 is TGTGCCAGCAGCCAAGATCTGAGGGAGGGGCTAGGCGGCTACACCTTC. Translated: CASSQDLREGLGGYTF.

CDR3 nucleotide sequence: TGTGCCAGCAGCCCGGGGGGGGCCATGAACACTGAAGCTTTCTTT. Protein sequence: CASSPGGAMNTEAFF. J is TRBJ1-1 and V is TRBV9, with D possibly matching TRBD1 (6 bases). In germline, CDR1 is SGDLS, CDR2 YYNGEE. There are 15 residues in the CDR3. V gave up 4 bases and J gave up 0 bases, with 13 bases separating them. Combining the CDR3 with reference TRBV9 and TRBJ1-1 gives the whole variable domain DSGVTQTPKHLITATGQRVTLRCSPRSGDLSVYWYQQSLDQGLQFLIQYYNGEERAKGNILERFSAQQFPDLHSELNLSSLELGDSALYFCASSPGGAMNTEAFFGQGTRLTVV.

This clone was seen only a few times. The J gene is TRBJ2-5, the V gene TRBV5-1, with TRBD2 matching 10 bases. Per the germline V gene, CDR1 is SGHRS and CDR2 is YFSETQ. V lost 0 bases to trimming and J lost 4 bases; unmatched junction nucleotides: 0. The CDR3 extends over 14 amino acids. The CDR3 DNA reads TGCGCCAGCAGCTTGGGACTAGCGGGAGAGACCCAGTACTTC. This sequence encodes CASSLGLAGETQYF.

The V and J genes are TRBV18 and TRBJ2-5; TRBD2 matches 13 bases. The germline CDR1 and CDR2 sequences are KGHSH and LQKENI. The CDR3 runs 17 residues. Trimming at V came to 3 bases and at J to 5 bases, leaving 9 bases not matched to a gene. The CDR3 loop reads CASSPWTSGGPRETQYF. The DNA for the CDR3 is TGTGCCAGCTCACCTTGGACTAGCGGGGGTCCTCGGGAGACCCAGTACTTC.

Note on this clone: Other DNA variants within this sample encode the same CDR3. The CDR3 nucleotides read TGTGCCAGCAGTGGGCAAGAGAACACTGAAGCTTTCTTT. Encoded protein: CASSGQENTEAFF. The V gene is TRBV6-1, the J gene TRBJ1-1; no reliable D call. Between the trimmed V and J ends, which lost 4 bases and 1 base, there was a span of 7 bases. In germline, CDR1 is MNHNS, CDR2 SASEGT. CDR3 length: 13 amino acids.

The chain uses TRBV5-7 and TRBJ1-1; the match to TRBD1 covers 9 bases. TRBV5-7 is annotated as an ORF whose role is uncertain. The V gene end was trimmed by 4 bases and the J gene end by 2 bases; junction bases not matched to a gene: 6. This CDR3 is 15 amino acids long. Here the CDR3 DNA reads TGTGCCAGCAGCGCGGGACAGGGCGTCAACACTGAAGCTTTCTTT. Encoded protein: CASSAGQGVNTEAFF.

The chain joins TRBV18 to TRBJ1-1, with 7 bases lining up with TRBD1. The CDR3 is 12 amino acids. With 4 bases clipped from V and 4 bases from J, the junction kept 0 bases outside the gene matches. From germline, CDR1 is KGHSH and CDR2 LQKENI. In DNA, the CDR3 is TGTGCCAGCTCACAGGGGGCCACTGAAGCTTTCTTT. Its translation is CASSQGATEAFF.

The gene calls are TRBV11-3 and TRBJ2-3; the D is unclear. The CDR3 has 14 amino acids. Germline CDR1 and CDR2: SGHNT and YENEEA. Trimming took 1 base from V and 0 from J, leaving 5 bases between them. CDR3 nucleotides: TGTGCCAGCAGCTTAGGAACGAGCACAGATACGCAGTATTTT. Protein product: CASSLGTSTDTQYF.

The chain carries TRBV6-1 and TRBJ2-5; no clear D. Trimming pared 8 bases from V and 5 bases from J, leaving 12 bases between. CDR1 is MNHNS and CDR2 is SASEGT in the germline V gene. This CDR3 has 12 amino acids. The CDR3 sequence: CASLRSPETQYF. The DNA for the CDR3 is TGTGCCAGCTTACGGTCCCCGGAGACCCAGTACTTC.

The chain couples TRBV19 to TRBJ2-3, with D perhaps TRBD2 (6 bases). Germline V CDR1 and CDR2: LNHDA, SQIVND (reference sequence). CDR3 length: 15 amino acids. Trimming removed 5 bases from V and 6 bases from J, with 18 bases in between. The CDR3 loop is CASSRAGSITDTQYF. The CDR3 DNA is TGTGCCAGTAGTCGGGCGGGGTCCATAACGGATACGCAGTATTTT.

This chain uses TRBV23-1 with TRBJ2-7; maybe TRBD1 (6 bases). TRBV23-1 is an open reading frame, and its role is uncertain. V was pared by 9 bases and J by 0 bases, with 21 bases between. This CDR3 is built from 16 residues. CDR3 sequence reads: CASEPRQVQSSYEQYF. For the CDR3, the DNA is TGCGCCAGTGAACCACGACAGGTACAATCCTCCTACGAGCAGTACTTC.

This clone appeared a few times. V gene TRBV6-5 combines with J gene TRBJ1-3; D call uncertain. The CDR3 has 13 residues. Germline CDR1 and CDR2: MNHEY and SVGAGI. Between the trimmed V and J ends, which lost 5 bases and 6 bases, there was a span of 11 bases. CDR3 in DNA: TGTGCCAGCAGTAGAAGCCGGGAAAACACCATATATTTT. Residues: CASSRSRENTIYF.

The V and J genes are TRBV7-3 and TRBJ1-3; no reliable D call. V was shortened by 7 bases and J by 2 bases, with 24 bases between the two germline ends. The CDR3 totals 18 residues. CDR1 is SGHTA and CDR2 is FQGTGA in the germline V gene. CDR3 region: CASTFNSPGGQTGNTIYF. As DNA, the CDR3 is TGTGCCAGCACCTTTAATTCTCCCGGCGGGCAAACTGGAAACACCATATATTTT.

V and J are TRBV15 and TRBJ2-5, with 15 positions matching TRBD2. V lost 2 bases to trimming and J lost 5 bases; unmatched junction nucleotides: 3. The CDR3 loop spans 16 amino acids. Germline loops: CDR1 LNHNV, CDR2 YYDKDF (reference sequence). In nucleotides, the CDR3 is TGTGCCACCAGCAGATGGGGACTAGCGGGAGGTGAGACCCAGTACTTC. It translates to CATSRWGLAGGETQYF.

This chain uses TRBV9 with TRBJ2-5; weak D call: TRBD2 (6 bases). V shed 1 base and J shed 5 bases, with 21 bases lying between them. The CDR3 length is 17 residues. Germline V gene lookup returns CDR1 SGDLS and CDR2 YYNGEE. The CDR3 DNA is TGTGCCAGCAGCGTAACTAACGGGGGACCTCAACGGGAGACCCAGTACTTC. It yields the protein CASSVTNGGPQRETQYF.

The chain has TRBV4-2 and TRBJ2-7, with D perhaps TRBD1 or TRBD2 (5 bases each). The length of the CDR3 is 15 residues. V lost 1 base and J 0 bases, leaving 10 bases between the germline ends. Germline CDR1 is LGHNA and CDR2 is YNFKEQ. The CDR3 reads CASSQVRGDSYEQYF. In DNA, the CDR3 is TGTGCCAGCAGCCAAGTGAGAGGGGACTCCTACGAGCAGTACTTC.

The CDR3 DNA reads TGCGCCAGCAGCCGGGGACTAGCGGGAGCATCAGAGACCCAGTACTTC. Protein sequence: CASSRGLAGASETQYF. This chain joins TRBV5-1 and TRBJ2-5, with TRBD2 matching over 14 bases. After removal of 4 bases from V and 4 bases from J, the junction contained 6 bases not matched to a gene. Germline lookup yields CDR1 SGHRS and CDR2 YFSETQ. The CDR3 has 16 residues.

V and J are TRBV5-4 and TRBJ2-6, with unresolved D. This CDR3 contains 15 residues. V lost 0 bases to trimming and J lost 0 bases, with 4 bases between them. Germline V gives CDR1 SGHNT, CDR2 YYREEE (reference sequence). CDR3 in DNA: TGTGCCAGCAGCTTGGAAGACTCTGGGGCCAACGTCCTGACTTTC. It encodes CASSLEDSGANVLTF.

This clone was seen once. V usage is TRBV7-2 and J usage is TRBJ2-5, with TRBD2 as a possible D gene (5 bases). The CDR3 covers 14 residues. V lost 4 bases to trimming and J lost 6 bases, with 15 bases between them. CDR1 is SGHTA, CDR2 FQGNSA, per germline. The CDR3 spells CASSSGLSGQTQYF. The CDR3 DNA reads TGTGCCAGCAGCTCCGGACTCTCCGGGCAGACCCAGTACTTC.

The chain employs TRBV5-1 and TRBJ1-3; D not certain. There are 14 residues in the CDR3. Germline CDR1 reads SGHRS; CDR2 reads YFSETQ. The germline V and J ends were trimmed by 3 bases and 1 base, with 8 bases remaining between them. CDR3 DNA: TGCGCCAGCAGCTCAGTTACGTCTGGAAACACCATATATTTT. Amino acid sequence: CASSSVTSGNTIYF.

The sample holds a few counts of this clone. The V and J genes are TRBV19 and TRBJ1-6; a possible D gene is TRBD1 (6 bases). Per the germline V gene, CDR1 is LNHDA and CDR2 is SQIVND (reference sequence). CDR3 length: 12 residues. Trimming shortened V by 10 bases and J by 7 bases, and 11 bases separated the two germline ends. The CDR3 coding sequence is TGTGCCACAGGGGCCCAAAATTCACCCCTCCACTTT. Protein product: CATGAQNSPLHF.